This TCR beta chain was documented in a study of blood T cell repertoires in COVID-19. Study at large: COVID-19 samples collected from the United States, Italy and Spain covered acute and convalescent phases. PBMCs, B-cell-depleted T cells, or T cells were the source of the cDNA or gDNA that made up the material.

Source study methods: Amplification from reference gene primers served as the basis for estimated nucleated cell counts. Assay: immunoSEQ multiplex PCR; the TCRdb copy retains only in-frame clones and omits some. Clonal size and the V and J genes are those of that table, whereas D and trimming came from the DNA. The table shows some 20,000 clones, with almost 85% occurring only once. CDR1 is SGHTA, CDR2 FQGNSA, per germline. The V and J ends lost 7 bases and 7 bases respectively, with 11 bases between them. This CDR3 comprises 13 residues. Sequencing input: peripheral blood. This chain uses TRBV7-2 with TRBJ1-6; tentatively, D is TRBD1 (6 bases). The TCR was taken from a man aged 80 or over with acute or convalescent COVID-19. The DNA for the CDR3 is TGTGCCAGCACAACAGGGTTCAATTCACCCCTCCACTTT. This sequence encodes CASTTGFNSPLHF.